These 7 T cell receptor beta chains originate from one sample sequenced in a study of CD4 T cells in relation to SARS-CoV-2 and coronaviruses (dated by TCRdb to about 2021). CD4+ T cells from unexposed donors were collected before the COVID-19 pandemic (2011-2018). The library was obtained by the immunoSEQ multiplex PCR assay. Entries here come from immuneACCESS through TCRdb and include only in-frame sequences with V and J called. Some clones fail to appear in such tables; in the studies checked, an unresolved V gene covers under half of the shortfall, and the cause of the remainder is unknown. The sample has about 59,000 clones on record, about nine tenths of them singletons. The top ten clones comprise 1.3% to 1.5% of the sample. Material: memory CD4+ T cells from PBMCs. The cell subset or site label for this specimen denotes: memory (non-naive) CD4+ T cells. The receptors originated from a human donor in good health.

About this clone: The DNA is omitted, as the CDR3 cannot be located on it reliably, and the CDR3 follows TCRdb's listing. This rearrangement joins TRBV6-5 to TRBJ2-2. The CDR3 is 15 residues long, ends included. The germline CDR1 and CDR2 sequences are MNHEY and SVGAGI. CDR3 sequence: CASILGRMNTGELFF.

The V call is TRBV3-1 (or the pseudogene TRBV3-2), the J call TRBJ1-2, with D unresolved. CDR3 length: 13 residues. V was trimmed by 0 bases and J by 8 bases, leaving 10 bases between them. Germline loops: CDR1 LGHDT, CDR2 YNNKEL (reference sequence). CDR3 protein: CASSQDWNSGYTF. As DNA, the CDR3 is TGTGCCAGCAGCCAAGATTGGAATAGCGGCTACACCTTC.

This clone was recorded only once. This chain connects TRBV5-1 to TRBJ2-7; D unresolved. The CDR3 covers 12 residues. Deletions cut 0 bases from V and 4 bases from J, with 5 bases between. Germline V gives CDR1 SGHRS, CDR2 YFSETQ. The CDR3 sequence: CASSLETYEQYF. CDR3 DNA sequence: TGCGCCAGCAGCTTGGAAACTTACGAGCAGTACTTC. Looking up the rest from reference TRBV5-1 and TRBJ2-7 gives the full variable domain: KAGVTQTPRYLIKTRGQQVTLSCSPISGHRSVSWYQQTPGQGLQFLFEYFSETQRNKGNFPGRFSGRQFSNSRSEMNVSTLELGDSALYLCASSLETYEQYFGPGTRLTVT.

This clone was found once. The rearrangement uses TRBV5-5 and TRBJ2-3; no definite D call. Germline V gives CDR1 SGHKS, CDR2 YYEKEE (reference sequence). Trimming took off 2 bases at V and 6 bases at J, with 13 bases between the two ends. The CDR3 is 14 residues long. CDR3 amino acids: CASSLEWNLDTQYF. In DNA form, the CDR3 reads TGTGCCAGCAGCTTAGAGTGGAATTTGGATACGCAGTATTTT.

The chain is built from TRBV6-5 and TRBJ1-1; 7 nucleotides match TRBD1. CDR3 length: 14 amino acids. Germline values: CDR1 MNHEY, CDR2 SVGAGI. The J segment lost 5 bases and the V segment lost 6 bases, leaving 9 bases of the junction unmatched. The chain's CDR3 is CASSRQGLETEAFF. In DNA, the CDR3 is TGTGCCAGCAGCCGACAGGGTTTAGAAACTGAAGCTTTCTTT.

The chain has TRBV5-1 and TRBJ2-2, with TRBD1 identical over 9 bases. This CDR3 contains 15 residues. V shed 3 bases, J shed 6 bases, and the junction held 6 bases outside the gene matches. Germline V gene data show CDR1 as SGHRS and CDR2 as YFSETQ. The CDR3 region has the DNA TGCGCCAGCAGCTCCGGGACAGGGTTGGCCGGGGAGCTGTTTTTT. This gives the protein CASSSGTGLAGELFF.

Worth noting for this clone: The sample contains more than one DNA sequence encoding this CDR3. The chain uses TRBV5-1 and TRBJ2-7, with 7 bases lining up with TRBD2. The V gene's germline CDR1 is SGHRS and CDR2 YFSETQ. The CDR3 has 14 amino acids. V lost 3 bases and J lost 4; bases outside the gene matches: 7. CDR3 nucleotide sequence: TGCGCCAGCAGCTCCACCGGGACTACATACGAGCAGTACTTC. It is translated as CASSSTGTTYEQYF. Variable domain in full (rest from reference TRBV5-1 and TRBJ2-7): KAGVTQTPRYLIKTRGQQVTLSCSPISGHRSVSWYQQTPGQGLQFLFEYFSETQRNKGNFPGRFSGRQFSNSRSEMNVSTLELGDSALYLCASSSTGTTYEQYFGPGTRLTVT.